The next 31 T cell receptor beta chains were all read from a single sample in a study of naive and memory T cell subsets. An equimolar mix of two oligonucleotides served as the beta constant-region primer for TRBC1 and TRBC2. TCRdb re-called the UMI-ligation and nested PCR reads through MiXCR, storing one row per CDR3 protein. The sample has about 80,000 distinct CDR3 sequences, roughly 13% seen once. The sequenced sample consisted of central memory CD4+ T cells from blood. These receptor sequences come from a human donor in good health.

The genes are TRBV7-2 and TRBJ2-7; TRBD2 aligns across 10 bases. V lost 5 bases, J lost 4 bases, and 11 bases stayed unmatched. This CDR3 spans 16 amino acids. Germline lookup yields CDR1 SGHTA and CDR2 FQGNSA. DNA of the CDR3: TGTGCCAGCAGCAAAAATAGCGGGAGGTCAGGGTACGAGCAGTACTTC. Amino acid sequence: CASSKNSGRSGYEQYF.

V and J are TRBV20-1 and TRBJ1-3; D is uncertain. There are 13 residues in the CDR3. V gave up 3 bases and J gave up 0 bases, with 6 bases separating them. The germline gives CDR1 DFQATT, CDR2 SNEGSKA (reference sequence). The CDR3: CSASLDSGNTIYF. CDR3 coding DNA: TGCAGTGCTAGTCTGGACTCTGGAAACACCATATATTTT.

This clonotype was counted many times. V usage is TRBV12-3 or TRBV12-4 and J usage is TRBJ2-3; D is unresolved. CDR3 length: 15 amino acids. Trimming pared 6 bases from V and 0 bases from J, leaving 13 bases between. The CDR3 region is CASSRLGASTDTQYF. The CDR3 DNA is TGTGCCAGCAGCCGCCTGGGCGCTAGCACAGATACGCAGTATTTT.

In its sample, this clonotype was seen many times. The chain carries TRBV5-5 and TRBJ2-1, with TRBD2 matching over 8 bases. The trim removed 4 bases at V and 1 base at J, leaving 13 bases unmatched. The germline gives CDR1 SGHKS, CDR2 YYEKEE (reference sequence). This CDR3 spans 18 amino acids. Written as DNA, the CDR3 is TGTGCCAGCAGCCTGAGGGTAGCGGGGCTTCCATCCTACAATGAGCAGTTCTTC. Translation: CASSLRVAGLPSYNEQFF.

In this sample, this clonotype turned up a few times. In DNA, the CDR3 is TGTGCCAGCAGCTTAAGCGGCGCCGGGGGGCAGTACTTC. It codes for CASSLSGAGGQYF. The chain combines TRBV7-2 with TRBJ2-7; a possible D gene is TRBD2 (6 bases). CDR1 and CDR2 from the germline V gene are SGHTA and FQGNSA. V was clipped by 2 bases and J by 9 bases, with 14 bases between them. The CDR3 has 13 residues.

This clonotype was recorded at least ten times. The rearrangement joins TRBV4-3 to TRBJ1-2, with D unresolved. The CDR3 sequence is 15 residues long. Trimming cost V 0 bases and J 4 bases, with 12 bases left between them. Germline assignment: CDR1 LGHNA and CDR2 YSLEER. This CDR3 is CASSQEDRSFYGYTF. In nucleotides, the CDR3 is TGCGCCAGCAGCCAAGAGGACCGCAGCTTCTATGGCTACACCTTC.

This clonotype was seen many times. The V and J genes are TRBV27 and TRBJ1-1; 11 positions agree with TRBD1. Germline V gene lookup returns CDR1 MNHEY and CDR2 SMNVEV (reference sequence). The CDR3 extends over 14 amino acids. The junction had 6 bases not matched to a gene; V was cut back by 6 bases and J by 6 bases. The CDR3, as DNA: TGTGCCAGCAGAATGGGACAGGGGGGACCTGAAGCTTTCTTT. Encoded protein: CASRMGQGGPEAFF.

As for this clonotype: It may be a read error: a sequence one base away is much more abundant. Here the CDR3 reads CASSEGEYSGNTIYF. CDR3 bases: TGTGCCAGCAGCGAAGGGGAGTATTCAGGAAACACCATATATTTT. V is TRBV6-1 and J is TRBJ1-3, with D tentatively TRBD1 (5 bases). Germline loops: CDR1 MNHNS, CDR2 SASEGT. The CDR3 spans 15 residues.

This clonotype was seen a few times. The V and J genes are TRBV7-6 and TRBJ2-3; 9 nucleotides agree with TRBD2. The CDR3 runs to 15 residues. J lost 0 bases, V lost 2 bases, and 0 bases had no gene match. Germline lookup yields CDR1 SGHVS and CDR2 FNYEAQ. CDR3 nucleotides: TGTGCCAGCAGCTTACTAGCGGGAAGCACAGATACGCAGTATTTT. Protein: CASSLLAGSTDTQYF.

Only one count was recorded for this clonotype. A much larger clone differs by one base, so this may be a read error. The rearrangement uses TRBV14 and TRBJ2-5; D remains ambiguous. CDR3 size: 14 residues. The V end was cut by 0 bases, the J end by 9 bases, with 14 bases between. Germline CDR1 reads SGHDN; CDR2 reads FVKESK. For the CDR3, the DNA is TGTGCCAGCAGCCAAGATGGCAGCGTAAAGTCCCAGTACTTC. As protein: CASSQDGSVKSQYF. The full variable domain, completed using reference TRBV14 and TRBJ2-5, is EAGVTQFPSHSVIEKGQTVTLRCDPISGHDNLYWYRRVMGKEIKFLLHFVKESKQDESGMPNNRFLAERTGGTYSTLKVQPAELEDSGVYFCASSQDGSVKSQYFGPGTRLLVL.

J is TRBJ2-3 and V is TRBV10-3; D not resolved. This CDR3 contains 15 residues. V was trimmed by 2 bases and J by 3 bases, leaving 12 bases between them. From germline, CDR1 is ENHRY and CDR2 SYGVKD. In DNA, the CDR3 is TGTGCCATCAGTGAGACTCGAATTGGGACAGATACGCAGTATTTT. It translates to CAISETRIGTDTQYF.

This clonotype has more than one count but fewer than ten. The chain links TRBV7-2 to TRBJ2-3; TRBD1 might be the D (8 bases). Germline CDR1 SGHTA, CDR2 FQGNSA. V lost 5 bases to trimming and J lost 5 bases, with 17 bases between them. CDR3 length equals 15 residues. The CDR3 is CASSPNRGGRDTQYF. CDR3 sequence (DNA): TGTGCCAGCAGCCCGAACAGGGGGGGTCGAGATACGCAGTATTTT.

Only a few counts were recorded for this clonotype. The chain combines TRBV18 with TRBJ2-3; TRBD2 might be the D (5 bases). The V end was cut by 5 bases, the J end by 2 bases, with 14 bases between. Germline V gene lookup returns CDR1 KGHSH and CDR2 LQKENI. CDR3 size: 15 residues. This CDR3 reads CASSSGGSITDTQYF. CDR3 nucleotides: TGTGCCAGCTCATCTGGAGGTAGTATCACAGATACGCAGTATTTT.

The chain combines TRBV3-1 with TRBJ2-6, with unresolved D. Germline CDR1 LGHDT, CDR2 YNNKEL (reference sequence). CDR3 length: 15 amino acids. V was shortened by 4 bases and J by 0 bases, with 7 bases between the two germline ends. CDR3 protein: CASSLQRSGANVLTF. In DNA form, the CDR3 reads TGTGCCAGCAGCCTACAACGCTCTGGGGCCAACGTCCTGACTTTC.

This clonotype showed up many times. This rearrangement joins TRBV10-3 to TRBJ1-1; 7 bases are a match to TRBD1. This CDR3 has 15 amino acids. The V segment lost 2 bases and the J segment 4 bases; nucleotides outside the gene matches: 7. The germline CDR1 and CDR2 sequences are ENHRY and SYGVKD. The CDR3 nucleotides are TGTGCCATCAGTGAGCCTCAACAGGGGAGCACTGAAGCTTTCTTT. Its translation: CAISEPQQGSTEAFF.

The chain has TRBV15 and TRBJ2-3, with TRBD2 matching over 15 bases. V shed 1 base, J shed 0 bases, and the junction held 11 bases outside the gene matches. CDR3 length equals 21 residues. Germline V gene sequence: CDR1 LNHNV, CDR2 YYDKDF (reference sequence). DNA for the CDR3: TGTGCCACCAGCAGAGCACTAGGACTAGCGGGAGGGAGTTTAAGCACAGATACGCAGTATTTT. It codes for CATSRALGLAGGSLSTDTQYF.

By proportion, this clonotype is medium-sized. The chain links TRBV29-1 to TRBJ2-1; D is undetermined. From germline, CDR1 is SQVTM and CDR2 ANQGSEA. V gave up 2 bases and J gave up 6 bases, with 11 bases separating them. The CDR3 spans 13 residues. The CDR3 sequence is CSVELDKSNEQFF. The CDR3 region has the DNA TGCAGCGTTGAACTCGACAAGTCCAATGAGCAGTTCTTC.

This clonotype has at least ten counts. This sequence joins TRBV27 and TRBJ2-7; D remains unclear. The V gene's germline CDR1 is MNHEY and CDR2 SMNVEV (reference sequence). Trimming took off 3 bases at V and 5 bases at J, with 11 bases between the two ends. This CDR3 is built from 13 residues. The CDR3 here is CASSFANSDEQYF. In nucleotides, the CDR3 is TGTGCCAGCAGTTTCGCAAACAGCGACGAGCAGTACTTC.

In this sample, this clonotype turned up once. V is TRBV6-1 and J is TRBJ2-5, with no clear D. Per the germline V gene, CDR1 is MNHNS and CDR2 is SASEGT. The CDR3 loop spans 16 amino acids. V lost 0 bases and J 4 bases, leaving 15 bases between the germline ends. CDR3 protein: CASSEALPGRGETQYF. DNA of the CDR3: TGTGCCAGCAGTGAAGCGCTGCCTGGGCGTGGAGAGACCCAGTACTTC.

This chain links TRBV20-1 with TRBJ2-1; D is undetermined. V was clipped by 7 bases and J by 6 bases, with 25 bases between them. The CDR3 consists of 16 residues. The germline CDR1 and CDR2 sequences are DFQATT and SNEGSKA (reference sequence). CDR3 DNA: TGCAGTGTCCAAAGTAGTAGGCCAGGATCACTCAATGAGCAGTTCTTC. Residues: CSVQSSRPGSLNEQFF.

This clonotype occurred a few times. V is TRBV29-1 and J is TRBJ1-1, with TRBD1 as a possible D gene (6 bases). Trimming pared 8 bases from V and 7 bases from J, leaving 11 bases between. The germline gives CDR1 SQVTM, CDR2 ANQGSEA. The CDR3 extends over 10 amino acids. CDR3 in amino acids: CSSGQIEAFF. As DNA, the CDR3 is TGCAGCTCTGGACAGATTGAAGCTTTCTTT.

There are many counts of this clonotype. This chain links TRBV7-6 with TRBJ1-5; no firm D call. The V gene's germline CDR1 is SGHVS and CDR2 FNYEAQ. CDR3 length: 14 amino acids. Trimming stripped 3 bases from V and 1 base from J, with 7 bases between. The CDR3 region is CASSLGMSNQPQHF. DNA for the CDR3: TGTGCCAGCAGCTTGGGGATGAGCAATCAGCCCCAGCATTTT. The whole variable domain, filled in from reference TRBV7-6 and TRBJ1-5, reads GAGVSQSPRYKVTKRGQDVALRCDPISGHVSLYWYRQALGQGPEFLTYFNYEAQQDKSGLPNDRFSAERPEGSISTLTIQRTEQRDSAMYRCASSLGMSNQPQHFGDGTRLSIL.

This clonotype appeared many times. The genes are TRBV10-3 and TRBJ2-7; D call uncertain. V lost 8 bases and J 0 bases, leaving 11 bases between the germline ends. The CDR3 runs to 13 residues. CDR1 is ENHRY and CDR2 is SYGVKD in the germline V gene. CDR3 bases: TGTGCCATCGGTTCCACGAGCTCCTACGAGCAGTACTTC. Residues: CAIGSTSSYEQYF.

This clonotype was detected ten times or more. V is TRBV2 and J is TRBJ2-7; 7 positions agree with TRBD2. Trimming at V came to 4 bases and at J to 5 bases, leaving 8 bases not matched to a gene. This CDR3 region has 14 residues. Germline CDR1 SNHLY, CDR2 FYNNEI. The CDR3 sequence: CASSVAREFDEQYF. The CDR3 nucleotides are TGTGCCAGCAGTGTCGCGCGGGAGTTCGACGAGCAGTACTTC.

J is TRBJ2-7 and V is TRBV12-3 or TRBV12-4, with 8 bases lining up with TRBD2. This CDR3 is 15 amino acids long. V shed 5 bases and J 5 bases; nucleotides not matched to a gene: 11. CDR3 region: CASSPPGGPAHEQYF. CDR3 nucleotide sequence: TGTGCCAGCAGTCCCCCGGGAGGGCCAGCGCACGAGCAGTACTTC.

This clonotype was observed many times. The rearrangement joins TRBV20-1 to TRBJ1-5, with D possibly TRBD1 on 5 matching bases. V shed 6 bases and J shed 1 base, with 16 bases lying between them. This CDR3 is 15 amino acids long. Germline loops: CDR1 DFQATT, CDR2 SNEGSKA (reference sequence). The CDR3 reads CSAGAGGGSNQPQHF. CDR3 bases: TGCAGTGCCGGAGCGGGCGGGGGGAGCAATCAGCCCCAGCATTTT.

The CDR3 sequence: CSAFQARSNQPQHF. The CDR3 DNA sequence: TGCAGTGCTTTTCAAGCACGGAGCAATCAGCCCCAGCATTTT. The chain joins TRBV20-1 to TRBJ1-5; no firm D call. There are 14 residues in the CDR3. Germline-derived CDR1 and CDR2 are DFQATT and SNEGSKA (reference sequence). V was shortened by 5 bases and J by 1 base, with 12 bases between the two germline ends.

This clonotype was observed at least ten times. The chain carries TRBV20-1 and TRBJ1-6, with D hard to call. This CDR3 is 17 amino acids long. Germline CDR1 is DFQATT and CDR2 is SNEGSKA (reference sequence). The germline V and J ends were trimmed by 5 bases and 0 bases, with 17 bases remaining between them. The CDR3 loop reads CSAPFDLLRSYNSPLHF. DNA of the CDR3: TGCAGTGCTCCCTTCGACCTGCTGCGCTCCTATAATTCACCCCTCCACTTT.

V gene TRBV3-1 combines with J gene TRBJ2-1; no firm D call. The CDR3 length is 15 residues. V dropped 1 base and J dropped 5 bases, with 12 bases sitting between them. CDR1 is LGHDT and CDR2 is YNNKEL in the germline V gene (reference sequence). The CDR3 reads CASSQGGTSNNEQFF. In DNA form, the CDR3 reads TGTGCCAGCAGCCAAGGAGGCACGTCCAACAATGAGCAGTTCTTC.

This clonotype has more than one count but fewer than ten. The J gene is TRBJ1-3, the V gene TRBV14; TRBD1 matches 9 bases. The CDR3 sequence is 15 residues long. V lost 1 base and J lost 2; bases outside the gene matches: 0. Germline-derived CDR1 and CDR2 are SGHDN and FVKESK. In nucleotides, the CDR3 is TGTGCCAGCAGCCAAGGACAGGGGGCTGGAAACACCATATATTTT. This codes for CASSQGQGAGNTIYF.

This clonotype appeared a single time. V is TRBV5-1 and J is TRBJ1-4, with D possibly matching TRBD1 (6 bases). Germline V lookup: CDR1 SGHRS, CDR2 YFSETQ. V shed 0 bases and J shed 1 base, with 10 bases lying between them. The CDR3 is 16 amino acids. The CDR3 nucleotides are TGCGCCAGCAGCTTGGAGACAGGAGGAACTAATGAAAAACTGTTTTTT. It encodes CASSLETGGTNEKLFF.